This entry features one T cell receptor beta chain sequence. The antigen remains unidentified. The authors isolated at least 6 million PBMCs per sample. Per sample, no less than 6 micrograms of total RNA were extracted. The data derive from a study of blood T cells in healthy people across ages. Using a J-beta primer mix together with a sample-barcoded 5' primer, a second PCR was run for roughly 6 to 11 cycles. TCRdb re-called the 5' RACE reads with MiXCR, one entry per CDR3 protein. The table has about 750,000 distinct CDR3 sequences, 53% seen once. Germline lookup yields CDR1 SNHLY and CDR2 FYNNEI. The CDR3 spans 17 residues. J gave up 3 bases and V 6 bases, and 14 bases lay outside the gene matches. Study results and limitations: It was not known whether donors were CMV positive (a possible confounder of expanded clonotype changes). Investigators treated diversity estimates from one million T cells as underestimates.

The chain is built from TRBV2 and TRBJ1-2; TRBD1 aligns across 9 bases. The sample was blood. This TCR came from a man older than 75 in good health. CDR3 protein: CASSVPTGTGSDYGYTF. For the CDR3, the DNA is TGTGCCAGCAGCGTACCTACCGGGACAGGGAGTGACTATGGCTACACCTTC.